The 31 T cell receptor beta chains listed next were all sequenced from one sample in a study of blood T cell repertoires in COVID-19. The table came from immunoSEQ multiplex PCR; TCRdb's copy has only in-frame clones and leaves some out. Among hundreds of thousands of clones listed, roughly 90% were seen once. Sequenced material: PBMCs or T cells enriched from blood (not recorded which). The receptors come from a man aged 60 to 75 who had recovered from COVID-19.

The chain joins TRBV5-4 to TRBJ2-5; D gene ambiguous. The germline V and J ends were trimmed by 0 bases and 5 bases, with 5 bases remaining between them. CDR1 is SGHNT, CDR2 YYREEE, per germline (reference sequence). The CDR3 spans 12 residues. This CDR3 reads CASSLAGETQYF. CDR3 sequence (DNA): TGTGCCAGCAGCTTGGCCGGGGAGACCCAGTACTTC.

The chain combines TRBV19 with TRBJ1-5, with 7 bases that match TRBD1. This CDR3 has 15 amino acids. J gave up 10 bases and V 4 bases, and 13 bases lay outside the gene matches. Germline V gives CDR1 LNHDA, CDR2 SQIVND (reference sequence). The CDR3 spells CASSKEGAGLQPQHF. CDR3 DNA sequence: TGTGCCAGTAGTAAAGAGGGGGCCGGTCTTCAACCCCAGCATTTT. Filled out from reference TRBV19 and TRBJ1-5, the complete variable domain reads DGGITQSPKYLFRKEGQNVTLSCEQNLNHDAMYWYRQDPGQGLRLIYYSQIVNDFQKGDIAEGYSVSREKKESFPLTVTSAQKNPTAFYLCASSKEGAGLQPQHFGDGTRLSIL.

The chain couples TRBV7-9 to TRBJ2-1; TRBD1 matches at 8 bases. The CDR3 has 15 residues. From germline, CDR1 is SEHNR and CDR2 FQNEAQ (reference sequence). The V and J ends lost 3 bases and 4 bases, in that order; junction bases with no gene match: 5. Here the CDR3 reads CASSFSGTGYNEQFF. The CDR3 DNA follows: TGTGCCAGCAGCTTCTCCGGGACAGGTTACAATGAGCAGTTCTTC.

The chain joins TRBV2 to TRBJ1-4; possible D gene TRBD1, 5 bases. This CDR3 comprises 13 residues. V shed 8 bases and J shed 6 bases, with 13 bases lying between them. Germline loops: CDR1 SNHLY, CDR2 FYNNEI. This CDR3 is CASAVGGYEKLFF. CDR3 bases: TGTGCCAGCGCCGTCGGGGGTTATGAAAAACTGTTTTTT.

Here the CDR3 DNA reads TGTGCCACCTACTCCGGGCGGTGGACGGGAACCAGGACCGGGGAGCTGTTTTTT. Translated, it gives CATYSGRWTGTRTGELFF. This chain links TRBV19 with TRBJ2-2, with D possibly TRBD2 on 5 matching bases. Trimming stripped 10 bases from V and 5 bases from J, with 29 bases between. From germline, CDR1 is LNHDA and CDR2 SQIVND (reference sequence). CDR3 length: 18 residues.

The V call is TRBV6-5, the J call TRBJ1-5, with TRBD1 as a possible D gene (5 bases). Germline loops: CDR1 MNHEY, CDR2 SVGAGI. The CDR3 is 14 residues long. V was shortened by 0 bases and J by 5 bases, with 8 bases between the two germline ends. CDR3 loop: CASSYSDSYQPQHF. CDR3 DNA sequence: TGTGCCAGCAGTTACTCCGACAGTTATCAGCCCCAGCATTTT.

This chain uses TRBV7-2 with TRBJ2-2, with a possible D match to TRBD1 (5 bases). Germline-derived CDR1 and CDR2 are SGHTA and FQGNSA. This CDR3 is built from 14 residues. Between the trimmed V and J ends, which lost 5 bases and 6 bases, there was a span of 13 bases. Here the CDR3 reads CASSAQGLAGELFF. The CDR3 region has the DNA TGTGCCAGCAGCGCCCAGGGATTAGCCGGGGAGCTGTTTTTT.

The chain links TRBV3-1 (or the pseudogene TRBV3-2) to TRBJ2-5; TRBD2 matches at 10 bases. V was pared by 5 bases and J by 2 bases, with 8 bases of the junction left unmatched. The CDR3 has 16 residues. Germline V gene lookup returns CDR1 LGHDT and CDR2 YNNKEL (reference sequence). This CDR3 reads CASSKGLAEIQETQYF. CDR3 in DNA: TGTGCCAGCAGCAAAGGACTAGCGGAGATACAAGAGACCCAGTACTTC.

This CDR3 is CASSRTGGLYEQYF. The CDR3 bases are TGTGCCAGCAGTCGGACAGGGGGGCTTTACGAGCAGTACTTC. The rearrangement joins TRBV2 to TRBJ2-7, with 10 bases aligning to TRBD1. Looked up from germline, CDR1 is SNHLY and CDR2 is FYNNEI. Trimming removed 5 bases from V and 4 bases from J; junction bases left unmatched: 5. CDR3 length: 14 amino acids.

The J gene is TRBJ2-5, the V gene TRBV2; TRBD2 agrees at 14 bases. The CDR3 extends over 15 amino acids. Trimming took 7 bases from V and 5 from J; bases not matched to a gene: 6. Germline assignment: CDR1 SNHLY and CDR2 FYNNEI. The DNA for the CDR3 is TGTGCCAGCACCGGGACTAGCGGGGGCGCGGAGACCCAGTACTTC. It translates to CASTGTSGGAETQYF.

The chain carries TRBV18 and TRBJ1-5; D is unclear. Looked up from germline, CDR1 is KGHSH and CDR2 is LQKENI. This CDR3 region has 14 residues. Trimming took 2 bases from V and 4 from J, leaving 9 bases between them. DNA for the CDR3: TGTGCCAGCTCACCATATCAACAGAATCAGCCCCAGCATTTT. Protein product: CASSPYQQNQPQHF. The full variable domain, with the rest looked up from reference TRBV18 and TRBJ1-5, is NAGVMQNPRHLVRRRGQEARLRCSPMKGHSHVYWYRQLPEEGLKFMVYLQKENIIDESGMPKERFSAEFPKEGPSILRIQQVVRGDSAAYFCASSPYQQNQPQHFGDGTRLSIL.

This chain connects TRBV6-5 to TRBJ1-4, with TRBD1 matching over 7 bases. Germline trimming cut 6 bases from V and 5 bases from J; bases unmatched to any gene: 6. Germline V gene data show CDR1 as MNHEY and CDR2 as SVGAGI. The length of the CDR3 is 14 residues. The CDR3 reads CASRTGTANEKLFF. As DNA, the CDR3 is TGTGCCAGCAGAACCGGGACAGCCAATGAAAAACTGTTTTTT.

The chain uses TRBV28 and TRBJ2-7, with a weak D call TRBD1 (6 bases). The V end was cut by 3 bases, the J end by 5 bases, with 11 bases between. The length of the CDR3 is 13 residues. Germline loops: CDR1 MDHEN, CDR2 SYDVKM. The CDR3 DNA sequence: TGTGCCAGCAGTTTTGGCAGGGGAAACGAGCAGTACTTC. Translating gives CASSFGRGNEQYF.

This CDR3 is CASSLDRTDTQYF. In DNA, the CDR3 is TGTGCCAGCAGCCTTGACAGGACAGATACGCAGTATTTT. The chain joins TRBV5-4 to TRBJ2-3, with D tentatively TRBD1 (6 bases). The CDR3 is 13 amino acids. With 4 bases removed from V and 3 bases from J, the gap between germline ends came to 9 bases. The germline V gene has CDR1 SGHNT and CDR2 YYREEE (reference sequence).

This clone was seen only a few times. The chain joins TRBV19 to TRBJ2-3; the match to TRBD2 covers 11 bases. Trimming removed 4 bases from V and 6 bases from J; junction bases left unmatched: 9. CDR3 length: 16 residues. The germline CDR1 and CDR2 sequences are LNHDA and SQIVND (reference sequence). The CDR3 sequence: CASSTIAGGPWDTQYF. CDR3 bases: TGTGCCAGTAGTACCATAGCGGGAGGGCCGTGGGATACGCAGTATTTT. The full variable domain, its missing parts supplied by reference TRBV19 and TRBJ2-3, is DGGITQSPKYLFRKEGQNVTLSCEQNLNHDAMYWYRQDPGQGLRLIYYSQIVNDFQKGDIAEGYSVSREKKESFPLTVTSAQKNPTAFYLCASSTIAGGPWDTQYFGPGTRLTVL.

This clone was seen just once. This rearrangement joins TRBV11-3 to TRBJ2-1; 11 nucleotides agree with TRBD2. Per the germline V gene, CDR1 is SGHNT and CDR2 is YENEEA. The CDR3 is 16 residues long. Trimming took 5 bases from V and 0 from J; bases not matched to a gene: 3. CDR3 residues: CASSRGLAGSYNEQFF. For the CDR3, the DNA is TGTGCCAGCAGCCGCGGACTAGCGGGCTCCTACAATGAGCAGTTCTTC.

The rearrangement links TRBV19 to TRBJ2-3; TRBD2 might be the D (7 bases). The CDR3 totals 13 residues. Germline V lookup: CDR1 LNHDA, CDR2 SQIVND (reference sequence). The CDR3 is CASGEGGTDTQYF. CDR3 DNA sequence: TGTGCTTCGGGGGAGGGGGGCACAGATACGCAGTATTTT. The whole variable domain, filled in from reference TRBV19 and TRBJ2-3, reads DGGITQSPKYLFRKEGQNVTLSCEQNLNHDAMYWYRQDPGQGLRLIYYSQIVNDFQKGDIAEGYSVSREKKESFPLTVTSAQKNPTAFYLCASGEGGTDTQYFGPGTRLTVL.

CDR3 region: CASSFGQGNEKLFF. The CDR3 DNA follows: TGTGCCAGCAGTTTCGGACAGGGGAATGAAAAACTGTTTTTT. V is TRBV28 and J is TRBJ1-4; 9 bases agree with TRBD1. The CDR3 has 14 amino acids. After removal of 3 bases from V and 5 bases from J, the junction contained 1 base not matched to a gene. Germline V CDR1 and CDR2: MDHEN, SYDVKM.

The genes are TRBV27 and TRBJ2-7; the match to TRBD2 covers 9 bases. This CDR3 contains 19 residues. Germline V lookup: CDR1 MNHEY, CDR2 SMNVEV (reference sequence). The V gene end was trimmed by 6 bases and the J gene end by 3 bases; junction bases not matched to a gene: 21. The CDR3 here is CASSFRMLAGAVLLYEQYF. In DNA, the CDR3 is TGTGCCAGCAGCTTCCGAATGTTAGCGGGAGCGGTCCTACTCTACGAGCAGTACTTC.

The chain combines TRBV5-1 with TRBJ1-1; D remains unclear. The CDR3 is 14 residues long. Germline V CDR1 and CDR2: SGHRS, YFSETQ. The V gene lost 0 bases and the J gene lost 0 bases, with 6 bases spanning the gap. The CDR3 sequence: CASSLAGMNTEAFF. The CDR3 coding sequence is TGCGCCAGCAGCTTGGCGGGGATGAACACTGAAGCTTTCTTT. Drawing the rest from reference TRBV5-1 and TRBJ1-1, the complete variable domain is KAGVTQTPRYLIKTRGQQVTLSCSPISGHRSVSWYQQTPGQGLQFLFEYFSETQRNKGNFPGRFSGRQFSNSRSEMNVSTLELGDSALYLCASSLAGMNTEAFFGQGTRLTVV.

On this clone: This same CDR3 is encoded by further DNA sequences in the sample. In DNA, the CDR3 is TGCGCCAGCAGCAGGGACAGTAGCACAGATACGCAGTATTTT. Protein sequence: CASSRDSSTDTQYF. This chain uses TRBV5-1 with TRBJ2-3, with 7 bases that match TRBD1. This CDR3 is 14 amino acids long. The germline V gene encodes CDR1 SGHRS and CDR2 YFSETQ. V lost 4 bases to trimming and J lost 0 bases; unmatched junction nucleotides: 2.

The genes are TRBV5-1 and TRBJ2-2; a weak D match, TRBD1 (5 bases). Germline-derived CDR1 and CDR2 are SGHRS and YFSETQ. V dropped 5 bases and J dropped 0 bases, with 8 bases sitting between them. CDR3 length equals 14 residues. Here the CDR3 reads CASRQDANTGELFF. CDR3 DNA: TGCGCCAGCAGACAGGATGCGAACACCGGGGAGCTGTTTTTT.

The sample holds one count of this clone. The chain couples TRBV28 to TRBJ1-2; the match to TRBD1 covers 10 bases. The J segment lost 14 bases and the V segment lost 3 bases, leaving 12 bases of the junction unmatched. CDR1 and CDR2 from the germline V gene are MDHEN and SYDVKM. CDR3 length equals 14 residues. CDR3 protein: CASSFATGGTLWTF. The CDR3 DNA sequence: TGTGCCAGCAGTTTTGCGACAGGGGGCACTCTGTGGACCTTC.

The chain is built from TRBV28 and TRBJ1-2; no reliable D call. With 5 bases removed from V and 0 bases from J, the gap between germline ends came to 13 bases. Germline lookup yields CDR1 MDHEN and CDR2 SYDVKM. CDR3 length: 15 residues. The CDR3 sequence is CASSAPTGSNYGYTF. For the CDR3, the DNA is TGTGCCAGCAGTGCCCCCACGGGGTCTAACTATGGCTACACCTTC.

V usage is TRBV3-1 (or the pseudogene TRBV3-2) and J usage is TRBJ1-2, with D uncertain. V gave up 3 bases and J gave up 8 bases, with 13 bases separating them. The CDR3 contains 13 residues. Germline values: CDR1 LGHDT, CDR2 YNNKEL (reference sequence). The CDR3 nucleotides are TGTGCCAGCAGCCACCAACCCGGGGTCGGCTACACCTTC. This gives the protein CASSHQPGVGYTF.

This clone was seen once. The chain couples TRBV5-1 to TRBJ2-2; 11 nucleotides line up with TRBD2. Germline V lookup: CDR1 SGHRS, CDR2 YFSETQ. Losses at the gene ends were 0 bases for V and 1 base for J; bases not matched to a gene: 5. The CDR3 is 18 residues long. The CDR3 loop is CASSLEASGRWNTGELFF. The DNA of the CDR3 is TGCGCCAGCAGCTTGGAGGCTAGCGGGAGGTGGAACACCGGGGAGCTGTTTTTT.

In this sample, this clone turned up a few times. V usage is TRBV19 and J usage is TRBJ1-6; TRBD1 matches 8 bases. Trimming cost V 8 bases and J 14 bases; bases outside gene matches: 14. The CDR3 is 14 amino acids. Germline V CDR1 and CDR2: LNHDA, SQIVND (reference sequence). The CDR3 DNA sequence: TGTGCCAGTTCAAAGACAGGGGACAGAGGTACCCTCCACTTT. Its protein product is CASSKTGDRGTLHF.

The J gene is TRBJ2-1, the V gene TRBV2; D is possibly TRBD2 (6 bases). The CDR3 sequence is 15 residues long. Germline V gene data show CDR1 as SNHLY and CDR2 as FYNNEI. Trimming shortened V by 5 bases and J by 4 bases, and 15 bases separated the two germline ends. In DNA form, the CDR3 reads TGTGCCAGCAGTTCTAATAGCGGAACATACAATGAGCAGTTCTTC. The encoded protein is CASSSNSGTYNEQFF.

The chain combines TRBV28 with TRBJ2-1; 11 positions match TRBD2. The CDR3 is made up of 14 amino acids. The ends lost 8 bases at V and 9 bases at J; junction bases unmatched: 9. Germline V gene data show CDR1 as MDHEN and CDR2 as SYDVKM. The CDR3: CASGLAGGPREQFF. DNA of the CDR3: TGTGCCAGCGGATTAGCGGGAGGGCCACGTGAGCAGTTCTTC.

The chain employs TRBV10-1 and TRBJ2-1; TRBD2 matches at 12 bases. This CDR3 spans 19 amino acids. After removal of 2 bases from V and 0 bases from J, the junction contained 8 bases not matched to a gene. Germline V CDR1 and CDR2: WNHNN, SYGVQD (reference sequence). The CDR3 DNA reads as TGCGCCAGCAGTGAGAGGTGGCTAGCGGGAGGGAGCTCCTACAATGAGCAGTTCTTC. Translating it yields CASSERWLAGGSSYNEQFF.

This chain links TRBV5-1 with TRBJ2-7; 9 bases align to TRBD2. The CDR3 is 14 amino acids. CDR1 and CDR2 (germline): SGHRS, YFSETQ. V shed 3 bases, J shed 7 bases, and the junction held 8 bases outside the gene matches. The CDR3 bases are TGCGCCAGCAGCTCGGCGGGAGGGCCAAGGGAGCAGTACTTC. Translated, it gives CASSSAGGPREQYF.